One sample yielded the 3 T cell receptor beta chains listed below, sequenced in a study of cytomegalovirus exposure and HLA in healthy donors. Amplification used 60 Vbeta primers and 13 Jbeta primers. This table comes from immunoSEQ multiplex PCR, and its TCRdb copy is limited to in-frame clones, with some not included. The profile covers around 100,000 clones, with over 80% appearing a single time and more than 3% taken by the ten largest. Sample: PBMCs. The receptors shown here come from a female donor in good health and CMV-seropositive.

The chain carries TRBV4-1 and TRBJ1-6, with 8 bases aligning to TRBD1. V lost 0 bases to trimming and J lost 5 bases; unmatched junction nucleotides: 6. CDR3 size: 17 residues. Germline V gene lookup returns CDR1 MGHRA and CDR2 YSYEKL. The CDR3 region is CASSQDTQGANNSPLHF. The CDR3 DNA follows: TGCGCCAGCAGCCAAGATACCCAGGGGGCAAATAATTCACCCCTCCACTTT.

This clone was seen more than once but under ten times. CDR3 protein: CASSSAGTGVGREKLFF. DNA for the CDR3: TGTGCCAGCAGTTCAGCCGGGACAGGGGTAGGGCGTGAAAAACTGTTTTTT. V usage is TRBV28 and J usage is TRBJ1-4; 10 nucleotides align to TRBD1. The CDR3 is 17 amino acids. Per the germline V gene, CDR1 is MDHEN and CDR2 is SYDVKM. Trimming took 4 bases from V and 7 from J; bases not matched to a gene: 12.

The V call is TRBV19, the J call TRBJ2-2; 8 positions agree with TRBD1. V trimming: 8 bases; J trimming: 5 bases; junction bases outside the gene matches: 7. Germline V gene lookup returns CDR1 LNHDA and CDR2 SQIVND (reference sequence). This CDR3 has 14 amino acids. The CDR3 is CASLAGGETGELFF. DNA of the CDR3: TGTGCCAGTTTGGCAGGGGGCGAGACCGGGGAGCTGTTTTTT.